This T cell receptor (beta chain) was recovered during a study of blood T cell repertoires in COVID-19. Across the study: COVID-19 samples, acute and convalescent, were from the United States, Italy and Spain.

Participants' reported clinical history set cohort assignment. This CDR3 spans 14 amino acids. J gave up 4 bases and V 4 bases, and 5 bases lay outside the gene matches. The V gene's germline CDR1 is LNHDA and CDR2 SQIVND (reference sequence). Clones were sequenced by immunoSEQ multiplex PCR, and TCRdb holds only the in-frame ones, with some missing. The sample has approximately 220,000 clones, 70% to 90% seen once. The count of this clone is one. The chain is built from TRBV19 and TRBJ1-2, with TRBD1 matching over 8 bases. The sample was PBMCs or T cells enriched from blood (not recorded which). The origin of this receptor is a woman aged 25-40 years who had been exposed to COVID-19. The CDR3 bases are TGTGCCAGTAGTAAAAGCAGGGGGCCCTATGGCTACACCTTC. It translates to CASSKSRGPYGYTF.